This passage covers 20 T cell receptor beta chains from one sample sequenced in a study of T cell responses to AZD1222 COVID-19 vaccine. TCRdb's table, derived via immunoSEQ multiplex PCR, lists solely in-frame clones and lacks some. The profile shows around 20,000 clones, approximately 80% of them singletons. Sequenced here: peripheral blood, sampled 28 days after the second AZD1222 dose. These receptor sequences come from an adult who received the AZD1222 COVID-19 vaccine.

The V call is TRBV3-1 (or the pseudogene TRBV3-2), the J call TRBJ2-7; possible D gene TRBD1, 5 bases. Looked up from germline, CDR1 is LGHDT and CDR2 is YNNKEL (reference sequence). V shed 1 base and J shed 1 base, with 8 bases lying between them. This CDR3 is built from 14 residues. The CDR3 spells CASSQVSGSYEQYF. For the CDR3, the DNA is TGTGCCAGCAGCCAAGTCTCAGGGTCCTACGAGCAGTACTTC.

This chain links TRBV6-5 with TRBJ2-3, with 8 nucleotides matching TRBD1. Germline CDR1 MNHEY, CDR2 SVGAGI. V was clipped by 8 bases and J by 2 bases; unmatched bases: 6. The CDR3 extends over 14 amino acids. CDR3 nucleotides: TGTGCCAGCTCGGGGACAGGTCACACAGATACGCAGTATTTT. Its translation: CASSGTGHTDTQYF.

V is TRBV4-2 and J is TRBJ1-1, with unresolved D. The CDR3 length is 16 residues. Trimming took off 4 bases at V and 1 base at J, with 16 bases between the two ends. Germline CDR1 is LGHNA and CDR2 is YNFKEQ. CDR3 loop: CASSLAAYTGNTEAFF. The CDR3 DNA follows: TGTGCCAGCAGCCTGGCTGCCTATACCGGGAACACTGAAGCTTTCTTT.

This clone was seen more than once but under ten times. The V gene is TRBV10-1, the J gene TRBJ2-2, with TRBD1 matching 7 bases. The CDR3 consists of 14 residues. Trimming cost V 4 bases and J 6 bases; bases outside gene matches: 5. Germline CDR1 and CDR2: WNHNN and SYGVQD (reference sequence). The CDR3 loop reads CASSGAGGPGELFF. In DNA, the CDR3 is TGCGCCAGCAGTGGGGCAGGGGGACCCGGGGAGCTGTTTTTT.

V usage is TRBV2 and J usage is TRBJ2-5; D remains ambiguous. Trimming took 4 bases from V and 1 from J, leaving 4 bases between them. CDR1 is SNHLY, CDR2 FYNNEI, per germline. The CDR3 length is 12 residues. CDR3 region: CASSGAQETQYF. In DNA form, the CDR3 reads TGTGCCAGCAGTGGGGCCCAAGAGACCCAGTACTTC.

V usage is TRBV7-3 and J usage is TRBJ2-5; 8 nucleotides line up with TRBD1. CDR1 and CDR2 (germline): SGHTA, FQGTGA. J was trimmed by 3 bases and V by 4 bases; bases with no gene match: 1. The CDR3 sequence is 13 residues long. The CDR3 DNA reads as TGTGCCAGCAGCTCGACAGGGGAAGAGACCCAGTACTTC. Translation gives CASSSTGEETQYF.

The V call is TRBV11-1, the J call TRBJ1-2, with 10 bases fitting TRBD1. V shed 5 bases, J shed 8 bases, and the junction held 5 bases outside the gene matches. CDR1 and CDR2 from the germline V gene are SGHAT and FQDESV (reference sequence). The CDR3 has 13 amino acids. CDR3 DNA: TGTGCCAGCAGCCCCGGGACAGGGGCCGGCTACACCTTC. Its translation is CASSPGTGAGYTF.

In its sample, this clone was seen a few times. This chain connects TRBV6-5 to TRBJ2-2; maybe TRBD2 (5 bases). V shed 10 bases and J shed 0 bases, with 12 bases lying between them. Germline assignment: CDR1 MNHEY and CDR2 SVGAGI. The CDR3 spans 14 residues. Written as DNA, the CDR3 is TGTGCCATTAAGGGAGCCGCGAACACCGGGGAGCTGTTTTTT. This translates into CAIKGAANTGELFF.

This clone was seen only once. The chain links TRBV4-3 to TRBJ2-5, with a weak D call TRBD2 (6 bases). Germline loops: CDR1 LGHNA, CDR2 YSLEER. Between the trimmed V and J ends, which lost 0 bases and 5 bases, there was a span of 10 bases. The CDR3 has 14 residues. The CDR3 here is CASSQDGGWETQYF. In nucleotides, the CDR3 is TGCGCCAGCAGCCAAGACGGGGGATGGGAGACCCAGTACTTC.

The V call is TRBV6-5, the J call TRBJ2-2; TRBD1 is a possible D gene (6 bases). Trimming took 6 bases from V and 1 from J, leaving 9 bases between them. The CDR3 consists of 14 residues. CDR1 MNHEY and CDR2 SVGAGI come from the germline V gene. This chain's CDR3 is CASRPGQNTGELFF. Written as DNA, the CDR3 is TGTGCCAGCAGACCGGGACAGAACACCGGGGAGCTGTTTTTT.

This sequence joins TRBV5-1 and TRBJ2-7; no clear D. Germline CDR1 reads SGHRS; CDR2 reads YFSETQ. Trimming removed 0 bases at V and 1 base at J, with 11 bases between. This CDR3 contains 15 residues. For the CDR3, the DNA is TGCGCCAGCAGCTTGGGTTCTGAGTGGTCCTACGAGCAGTACTTC. Translation gives CASSLGSEWSYEQYF.

A few counts support this clone. The rearrangement uses TRBV4-3 and TRBJ2-3, with D tentatively TRBD2 (5 bases). This CDR3 has 16 residues. Deletions cut 1 base from V and 6 bases from J, with 17 bases between. Germline lookup yields CDR1 LGHNA and CDR2 YSLEER. In DNA form, the CDR3 reads TGCGCCAGCAGCCAAGTACACAGCGGTGGGCGGGATACGCAGTATTTT. Amino acid sequence: CASSQVHSGGRDTQYF.

This clone was counted a single time. V is TRBV11-3 and J is TRBJ2-3; D unclear. CDR3 length: 15 residues. Between the trimmed V and J ends, which lost 1 base and 0 bases, there was a span of 8 bases. Germline CDR1 and CDR2: SGHNT and YENEEA. The CDR3, as DNA: TGTGCCAGCAGCTTAGGCAATCCTAGCACAGATACGCAGTATTTT. Translated: CASSLGNPSTDTQYF.

This chain connects TRBV6-2 or TRBV6-3 to TRBJ1-1, with D possibly matching TRBD1 (6 bases). V was shortened by 5 bases and J by 4 bases, with 14 bases between the two germline ends. There are 14 residues in the CDR3. CDR1 MNHEY and CDR2 SVGEGT come from the germline V gene. DNA of the CDR3: TGTGCCAGCAGTGAGCAGGGGCGGTTCACTGAAGCTTTCTTT. Its protein is CASSEQGRFTEAFF.

The chain's CDR3 is CASSFHDQPQHF. In DNA form, the CDR3 reads TGTGCCAGCAGTTTCCACGATCAGCCCCAGCATTTT. The V gene is TRBV12-3 or TRBV12-4, the J gene TRBJ1-5, with D unclear. The CDR3 is 12 amino acids. V gave up 3 bases and J gave up 5 bases, with 5 bases separating them.

This chain joins TRBV30 and TRBJ2-7; 7 bases line up with TRBD1. Germline V gene sequence: CDR1 GTSNPN, CDR2 SVGIG (reference sequence). The CDR3 totals 14 residues. V was clipped by 3 bases and J by 7 bases; unmatched bases: 12. The DNA for the CDR3 is TGTGCCTGGAGGAAAGTGGCGAGGGGGCAAGAGCAGTACTTC. Translated: CAWRKVARGQEQYF.

This clone was detected only a few times. The rearrangement links TRBV11-2 to TRBJ2-1; no clear D gene. Between the trimmed V and J ends, which lost 4 bases and 2 bases, there was a span of 21 bases. The CDR3 totals 18 residues. CDR1 and CDR2 (germline): SGHAT, FQNNGV. CDR3 bases: TGTGCCAGCAGCTCTCCCCGAGCAGGCCGGATAACCTACAATGAGCAGTTCTTC. Translating it yields CASSSPRAGRITYNEQFF.

The rearrangement uses TRBV15 and TRBJ1-2, with a weak D call TRBD1 (5 bases). The CDR3 is 13 residues long. Germline V gene lookup returns CDR1 LNHNV and CDR2 YYDKDF (reference sequence). Trimming left V 4 bases short and J 8 bases short, with 14 bases between. CDR3 sequence (DNA): TGTGCCACCAGCACGCACCTCGGGGGAGGCTACACCTTC. Translating gives CATSTHLGGGYTF.

V is TRBV4-2 and J is TRBJ2-6, with D uncertain. The ends were cut back, 3 bases at V and 0 bases at J, with 6 bases in the middle. The CDR3 consists of 15 residues. Germline V gene sequence: CDR1 LGHNA, CDR2 YNFKEQ. The CDR3 loop is CASSQDLSGANVLTF. The DNA for the CDR3 is TGTGCCAGCAGCCAGGACCTCTCTGGGGCCAACGTCCTGACTTTC.

This clone was recorded only once. The chain links TRBV27 to TRBJ1-5, with D uncertain. Germline assignment: CDR1 MNHEY and CDR2 SMNVEV (reference sequence). This CDR3 is built from 16 residues. The V end was cut by 0 bases, the J end by 1 base, with 10 bases between. In nucleotides, the CDR3 is TGTGCCAGCAGTTTATCCCGGACGGGGAGCAATCAGCCCCAGCATTTT. As protein: CASSLSRTGSNQPQHF.